Listed here is a single T cell receptor (beta chain). The data are from a study of T cell changes during pregnancy in multiple sclerosis. TCRdb's copy holds only in-frame clones and misses some; the assay was immunoSEQ multiplex PCR. The repertoire holds roughly 74,000 clones, with 88% as singletons. Trimming removed 7 bases from V and 5 bases from J, with 12 bases in between. The CDR3 is 13 amino acids. Germline assignment: CDR1 SNHLY and CDR2 FYNNEI. The sample was peripheral blood, taken before pregnancy. The receptor was derived from a female donor with multiple sclerosis, enrolled in a pregnancy study. The chain is built from TRBV2 and TRBJ2-1; D may be TRBD1 (6 bases). The CDR3 reads CASIMDSNNEQFF. CDR3 sequence (DNA): TGTGCCAGCATTATGGACAGTAACAATGAGCAGTTCTTC.